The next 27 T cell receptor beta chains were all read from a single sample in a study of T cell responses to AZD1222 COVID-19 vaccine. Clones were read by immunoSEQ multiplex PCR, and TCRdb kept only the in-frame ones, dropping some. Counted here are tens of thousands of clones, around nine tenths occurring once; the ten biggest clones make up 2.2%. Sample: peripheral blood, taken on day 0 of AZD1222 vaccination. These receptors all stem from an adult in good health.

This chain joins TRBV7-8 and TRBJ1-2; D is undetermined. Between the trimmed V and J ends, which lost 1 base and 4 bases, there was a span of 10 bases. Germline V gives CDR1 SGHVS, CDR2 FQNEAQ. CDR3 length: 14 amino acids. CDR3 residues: CASSLELLSYGYTF. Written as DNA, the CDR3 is TGTGCCAGCAGCTTAGAACTTCTTAGCTATGGCTACACCTTC.

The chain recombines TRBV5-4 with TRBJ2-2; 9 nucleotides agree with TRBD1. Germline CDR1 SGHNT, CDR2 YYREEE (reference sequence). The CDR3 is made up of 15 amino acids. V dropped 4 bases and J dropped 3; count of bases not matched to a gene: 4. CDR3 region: CASSRTGAHTGELFF. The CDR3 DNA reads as TGTGCCAGCAGCCGGACAGGGGCGCACACCGGGGAGCTGTTTTTT.

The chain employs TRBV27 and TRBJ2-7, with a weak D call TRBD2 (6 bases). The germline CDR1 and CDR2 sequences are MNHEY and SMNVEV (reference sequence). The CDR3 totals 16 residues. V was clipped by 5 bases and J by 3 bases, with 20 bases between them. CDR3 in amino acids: CASSPRTTLRGYEQYF. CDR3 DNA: TGTGCCAGCAGTCCAAGGACTACCCTTAGGGGCTACGAGCAGTACTTC.

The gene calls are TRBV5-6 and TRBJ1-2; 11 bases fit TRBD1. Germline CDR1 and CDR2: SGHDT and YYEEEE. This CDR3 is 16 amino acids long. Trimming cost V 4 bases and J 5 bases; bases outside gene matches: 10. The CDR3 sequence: CASSPRRDRGMYGYTF. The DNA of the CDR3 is TGTGCCAGCAGCCCCCGAAGGGACAGGGGGATGTATGGCTACACCTTC.

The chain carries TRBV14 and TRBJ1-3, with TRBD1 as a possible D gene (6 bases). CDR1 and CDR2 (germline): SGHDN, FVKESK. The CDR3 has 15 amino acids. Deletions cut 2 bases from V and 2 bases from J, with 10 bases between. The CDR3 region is CASSQQGIPGNTIYF. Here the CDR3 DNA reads TGTGCCAGCAGCCAACAGGGGATCCCTGGAAACACCATATATTTT.

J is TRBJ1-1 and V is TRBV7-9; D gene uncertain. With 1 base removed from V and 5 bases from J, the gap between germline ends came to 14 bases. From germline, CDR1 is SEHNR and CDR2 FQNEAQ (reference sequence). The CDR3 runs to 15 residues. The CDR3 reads CASSLGAGGVTEAFF. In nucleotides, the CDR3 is TGTGCCAGCAGCTTAGGCGCAGGAGGTGTGACTGAAGCTTTCTTT.

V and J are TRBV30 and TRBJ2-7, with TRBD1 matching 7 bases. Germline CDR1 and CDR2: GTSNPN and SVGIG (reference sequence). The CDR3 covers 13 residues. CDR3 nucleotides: TGTGCATTCGACAGGGTCACCTCCTACGAGCAGTACTTC. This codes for CAFDRVTSYEQYF.

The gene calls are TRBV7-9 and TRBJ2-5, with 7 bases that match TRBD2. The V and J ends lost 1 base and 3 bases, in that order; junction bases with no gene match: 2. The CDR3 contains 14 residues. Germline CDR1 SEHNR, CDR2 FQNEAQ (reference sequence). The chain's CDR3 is CASSLGLAEETQYF. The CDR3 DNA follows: TGTGCCAGCAGCTTAGGTCTAGCGGAAGAGACCCAGTACTTC.

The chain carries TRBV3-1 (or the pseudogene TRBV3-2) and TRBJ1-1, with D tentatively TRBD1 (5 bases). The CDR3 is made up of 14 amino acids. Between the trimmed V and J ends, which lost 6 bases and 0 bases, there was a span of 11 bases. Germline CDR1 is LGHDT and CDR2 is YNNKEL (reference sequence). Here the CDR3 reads CASRSGGMNTEAFF. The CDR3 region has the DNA TGTGCCAGCAGATCGGGGGGGATGAACACTGAAGCTTTCTTT.

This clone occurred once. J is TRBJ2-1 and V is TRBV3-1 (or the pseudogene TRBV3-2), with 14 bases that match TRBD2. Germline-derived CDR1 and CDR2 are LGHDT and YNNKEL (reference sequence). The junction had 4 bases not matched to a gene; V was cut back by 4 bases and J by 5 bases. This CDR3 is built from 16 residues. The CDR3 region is CASSPTSGRVDNEQFF. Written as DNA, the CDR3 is TGTGCCAGCAGCCCGACTAGCGGGAGGGTGGACAATGAGCAGTTCTTC.

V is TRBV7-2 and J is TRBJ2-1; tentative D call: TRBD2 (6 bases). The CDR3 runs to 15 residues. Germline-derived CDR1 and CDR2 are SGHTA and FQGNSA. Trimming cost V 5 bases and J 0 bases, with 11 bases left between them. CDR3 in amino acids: CASSLGSSSYNEQFF. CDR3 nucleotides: TGTGCCAGCAGCCTCGGGAGCAGCTCCTACAATGAGCAGTTCTTC.

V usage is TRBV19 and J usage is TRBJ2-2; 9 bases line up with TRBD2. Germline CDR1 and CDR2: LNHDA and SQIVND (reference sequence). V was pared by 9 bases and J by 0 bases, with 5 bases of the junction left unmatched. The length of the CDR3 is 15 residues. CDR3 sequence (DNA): TGTGCCAGCCAGGGACTAGCAGCGAACACCGGGGAGCTGTTTTTT. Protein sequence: CASQGLAANTGELFF.

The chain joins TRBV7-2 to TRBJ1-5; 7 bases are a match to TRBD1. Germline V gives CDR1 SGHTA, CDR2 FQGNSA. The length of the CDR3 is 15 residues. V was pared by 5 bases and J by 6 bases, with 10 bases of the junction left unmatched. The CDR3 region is CASSLGTARSQPQHF. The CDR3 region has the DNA TGTGCCAGCAGCCTCGGGACAGCCCGATCTCAGCCCCAGCATTTT.

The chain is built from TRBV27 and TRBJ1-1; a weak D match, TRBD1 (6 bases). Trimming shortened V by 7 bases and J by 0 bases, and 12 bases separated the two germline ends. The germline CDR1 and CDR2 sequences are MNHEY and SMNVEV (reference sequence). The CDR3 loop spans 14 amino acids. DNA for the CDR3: TGTGCCAGCAATCCCAGGGGTATGAACACTGAAGCTTTCTTT. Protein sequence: CASNPRGMNTEAFF.

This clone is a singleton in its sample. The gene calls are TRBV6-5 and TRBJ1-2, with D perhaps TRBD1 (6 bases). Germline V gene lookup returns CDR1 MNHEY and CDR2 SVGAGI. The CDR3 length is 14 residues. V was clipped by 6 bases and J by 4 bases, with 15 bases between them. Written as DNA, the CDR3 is TGTGCCAGCAGGAAGGGGGGAATGGGCTATGGCTACACCTTC. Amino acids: CASRKGGMGYGYTF.

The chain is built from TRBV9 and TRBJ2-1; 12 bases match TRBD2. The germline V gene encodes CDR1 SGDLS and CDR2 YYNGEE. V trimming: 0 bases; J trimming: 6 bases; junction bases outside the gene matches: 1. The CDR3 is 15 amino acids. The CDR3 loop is CASSVGGLAGNEQFF. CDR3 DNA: TGTGCCAGCAGCGTAGGGGGACTAGCGGGCAATGAGCAGTTCTTC.

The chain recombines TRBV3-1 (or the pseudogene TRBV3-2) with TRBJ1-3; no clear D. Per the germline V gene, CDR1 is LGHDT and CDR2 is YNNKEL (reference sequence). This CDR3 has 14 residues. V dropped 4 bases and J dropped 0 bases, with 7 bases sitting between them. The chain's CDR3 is CASSPRSSGNTIYF. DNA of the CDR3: TGTGCCAGCAGCCCACGGAGCTCTGGAAACACCATATATTTT.

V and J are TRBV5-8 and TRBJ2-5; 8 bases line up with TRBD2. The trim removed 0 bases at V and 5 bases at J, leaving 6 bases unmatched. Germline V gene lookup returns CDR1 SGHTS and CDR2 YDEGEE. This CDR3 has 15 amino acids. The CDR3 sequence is CASSLDLAGGETQYF. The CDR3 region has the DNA TGTGCCAGCAGCTTGGATCTAGCGGGCGGCGAGACCCAGTACTTC.

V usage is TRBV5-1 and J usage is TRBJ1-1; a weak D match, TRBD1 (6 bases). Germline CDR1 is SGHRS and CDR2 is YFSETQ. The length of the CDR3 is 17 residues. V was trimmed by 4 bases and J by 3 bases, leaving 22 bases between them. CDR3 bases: TGCGCCAGCAGCCGCACCGTCTACAGGGTCTCGTACACTGAAGCTTTCTTT. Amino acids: CASSRTVYRVSYTEAFF. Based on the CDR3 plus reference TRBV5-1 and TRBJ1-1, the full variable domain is KAGVTQTPRYLIKTRGQQVTLSCSPISGHRSVSWYQQTPGQGLQFLFEYFSETQRNKGNFPGRFSGRQFSNSRSEMNVSTLELGDSALYLCASSRTVYRVSYTEAFFGQGTRLTVV.

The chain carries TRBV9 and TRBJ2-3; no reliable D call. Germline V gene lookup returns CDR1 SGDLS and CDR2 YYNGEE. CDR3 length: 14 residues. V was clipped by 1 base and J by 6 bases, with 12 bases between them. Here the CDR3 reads CASSVRTAQDTQYF. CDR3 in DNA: TGTGCCAGCAGCGTAAGGACCGCCCAGGATACGCAGTATTTT.

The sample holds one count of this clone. The CDR3 DNA sequence: TGCGCCAGCAGTGAGTCCGGGACCGCAGGTGAGCAGTTCTTC. This translates into CASSESGTAGEQFF. The chain carries TRBV10-2 and TRBJ2-1; tentatively, D is TRBD1 or TRBD2 (5 bases each). V was clipped by 0 bases and J by 9 bases, with 12 bases between them. This CDR3 comprises 14 residues. Germline CDR1 reads WSHSY; CDR2 reads SAAADI.

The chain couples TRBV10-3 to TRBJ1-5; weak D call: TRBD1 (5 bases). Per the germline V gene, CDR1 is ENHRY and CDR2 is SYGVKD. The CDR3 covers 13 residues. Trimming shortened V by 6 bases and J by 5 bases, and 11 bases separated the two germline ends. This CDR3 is CAISGTADQPQHF. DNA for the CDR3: TGTGCCATCAGCGGGACCGCTGATCAGCCCCAGCATTTT.

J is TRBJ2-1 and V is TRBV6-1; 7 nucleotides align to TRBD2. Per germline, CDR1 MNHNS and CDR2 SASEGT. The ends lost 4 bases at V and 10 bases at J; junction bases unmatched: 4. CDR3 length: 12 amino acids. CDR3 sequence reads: CASSGAGREQFF. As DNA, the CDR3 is TGTGCCAGCAGTGGAGCGGGACGGGAGCAGTTCTTC.

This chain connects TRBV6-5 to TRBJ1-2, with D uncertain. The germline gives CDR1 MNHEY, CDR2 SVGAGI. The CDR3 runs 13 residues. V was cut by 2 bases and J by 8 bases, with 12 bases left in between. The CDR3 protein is CASSYRESRGYTF. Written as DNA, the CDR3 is TGTGCCAGCAGTTACCGTGAGTCTCGGGGCTACACCTTC.

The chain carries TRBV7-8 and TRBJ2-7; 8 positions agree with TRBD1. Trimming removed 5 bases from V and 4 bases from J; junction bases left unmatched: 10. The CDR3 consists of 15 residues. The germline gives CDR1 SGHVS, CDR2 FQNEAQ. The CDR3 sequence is CASSPGGTGLYEQYF. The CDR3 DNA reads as TGTGCCAGCAGCCCCGGCGGGACAGGACTATACGAGCAGTACTTC.

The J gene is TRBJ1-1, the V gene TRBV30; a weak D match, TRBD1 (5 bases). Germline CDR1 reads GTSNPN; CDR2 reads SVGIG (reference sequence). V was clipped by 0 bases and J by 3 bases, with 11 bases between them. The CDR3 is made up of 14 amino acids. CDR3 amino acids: CAWSVGGVYTEAFF. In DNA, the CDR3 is TGTGCCTGGAGTGTGGGGGGTGTTTACACTGAAGCTTTCTTT.

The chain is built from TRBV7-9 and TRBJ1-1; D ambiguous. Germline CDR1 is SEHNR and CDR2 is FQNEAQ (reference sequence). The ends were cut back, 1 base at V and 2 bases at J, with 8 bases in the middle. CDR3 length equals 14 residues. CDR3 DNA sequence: TGTGCCAGCAGCTTAGGATACATCAACACTGAAGCTTTCTTT. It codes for CASSLGYINTEAFF.